This T cell receptor beta chain comes out of a study of blood T cell repertoires in COVID-19 (TCRdb year 2020). A note on the overall study: Collaborator samples came from the United States, Italy and Spain and covered acute and convalescent phases of COVID-19. The material from the prospective study consisted of cDNA or gDNA derived from T cells, B-cell-depleted T cells, or PBMCs. Subjects who had been exposed to COVID-19, were actively infected with it, or had recovered from it provided the deeply sampled blood TCRbeta repertoires that made up the dataset. The repertoires were released in a freely available public database meant as a resource for research on the immune response to SARS-CoV-2. The samples were drawn from the first 160 participants of the ongoing ImmuneRACE study and from 950 to 1,500 subjects provided by 6 global collaborators. Sample metadata almost always included a de-identified subject ID, COVID-19 status, age in years and sex. Where HLA class I and class II types were available, the types were taken from metadata supplied by the sample provider, not from assay-based typing. Overall study results and their limits: Clinical and demographic metadata were provided uncurated, with the amount varying by source and participant.

TCRbeta CDR3 regions were amplified from genomic DNA using the immunoSEQ Assay, a bias-controlled multiplex PCR. The study's processing was this. Nucleated cell counts per sample were estimated from amplification of reference gene primers within the assay. To quantify the absolute abundance of each unique TCRbeta CDR3 rearrangement, sequence reads were collapsed and filtered. For each sample, productive Simpson clonality was calculated by taking the square root of Simpson's diversity index across productive rearrangements. TCRdb obtained this table from immuneACCESS and retained in-frame rearrangements with V and J assigned. These tables miss some clones; where compared with another copy, unresolved V genes account for less than half of the shortfall, and the remainder is unexplained. V, J and clone size reflect that table, while D and trimming were determined from the DNA. The sample table records 120,000 to 150,000 clones; roughly 87% of these occur just once. The ten biggest clones cover around 0.91% of the sample.

CDR1 SGHTA and CDR2 FQGNSA were looked up in the germline V gene. For this chain, trimming is 4 bases at the V end and 4 bases at the J end, and the number of junction bases without a gene match is 9. The CDR3 runs 16 residues from the cysteine to the phenylalanine. Kept here is only the CDR3 DNA, which spans 48 bases and is read in frame from base 1. Of note for this clone: Its antigen is not yet known. The input lacks base qualities; no much larger clone sits a single base away.

Whole blood was collected in K2EDTA tubes by collaborating institutions according to the institutions' own protocols. For TCRbeta analysis, collaborator samples were shipped as frozen whole blood, as isolated PBMCs, or as DNA extracted from either sample type. Here the chain combines TRBV7-2 and TRBJ1-5, with TRBD1 matching 8 junction bases. This TCR derives from a woman aged 45 to 65 with acute or convalescent COVID-19. Sequenced: peripheral blood. DNA sequence: TGTGCCAGCAGCTCCACTCGACAGGGGCTAAATCAGCCCCAGCATTTT. Its translation is CASSSTRQGLNQPQHF.